This is a list of T cell receptor beta chains from one sample in a study of OX40 agonist ivuxolimab in advanced cancers. Using immunoSEQ multiplex PCR, the repertoire was profiled, and TCRdb retains in-frame clones only, with some absent. Among some 65,000 clones listed, roughly 84% were seen once. Material: CD4+ or CD8+ T cells sorted from blood, obtained in a trial of the OX40 agonist ivuxolimab. Every receptor here comes from an adult with an advanced solid tumor such as melanoma, head and neck, liver or kidney cancer. Each CDR3 is given with its conserved first and last residue. The D gene is left open where the match is weak. Not every row has a clone size; where given, it reads once, few, many or a size class.

V	D	size	J	CDR3	DNA
TRBV6-6	.	.	TRBJ2-1	CASSYGSREQFF	TGTGCCAGCAGTTACGGGAGCAGGGAGCAGTTCTTC
TRBV6-6	TRBD1	.	TRBJ1-5	CASKDDRGNQPQHF	TGTGCCAGCAAAGATGACAGGGGCAATCAGCCCCAGCATTTT
TRBV5-1	.	.	TRBJ1-1	CASGRGPSNTEAFF	TGCGCCAGCGGCCGTGGGCCCTCGAACACTGAAGCTTTCTTT
TRBV9	.	.	TRBJ1-2	CASTPGGVNYGYTF	TGTGCCAGCACCCCGGGGGGTGTAAACTATGGCTACACCTTC
TRBV2	.	once	TRBJ2-5	CASSDVRAEETQYF	TGTGCCAGCAGTGATGTCAGGGCCGAAGAGACCCAGTACTTC
TRBV5-1	TRBD1	.	TRBJ2-2	CASRAGQGRNTGELFF	TGCGCCAGTAGGGCGGGACAGGGGCGGAACACCGGGGAGCTGTTTTTT
TRBV18	TRBD2	once	TRBJ2-1	CASSSRTSAYNEQFF	TGTGCCAGCTCCTCGCGGACTAGCGCCTACAATGAGCAGTTCTTC
TRBV6-1	.	.	TRBJ1-6	CASSAGGRANSPLHF	TGTGCCAGCAGTGCTGGGGGGCGCGCGAATTCACCCCTCCACTTT
TRBV5-1	TRBD1	.	TRBJ1-2	CASSEQGVYYGYTF	TGCGCCAGCAGCGAACAGGGGGTGTACTATGGCTACACCTTC
TRBV9	.	.	TRBJ2-7	CASSVDRRGIHEQYF	TGTGCCAGCAGCGTAGATCGGCGGGGTATCCACGAGCAGTACTTC
TRBV7-9	.	few	TRBJ1-3	CASSRTDSGNTIYF	TGTGCCAGCAGCCGGACAGACTCTGGAAACACCATATATTTT
TRBV15	.	.	TRBJ2-3	CATSRGDGVTDTQYF	TGTGCCACCAGCAGAGGGGACGGGGTCACAGATACGCAGTATTTT
TRBV5-6	.	.	TRBJ2-3	CASSQTGSTDTQYF	TGTGCCAGCAGCCAGACAGGCAGCACAGATACGCAGTATTTT
TRBV7-7	.	.	TRBJ2-3	CASSQGPSSDTQYF	TGTGCTAGCAGCCAGGGACCATCCTCAGATACGCAGTATTTT
TRBV19	.	.	TRBJ1-2	CASSQGMGYGYTF	TGTGCCAGTAGTCAGGGGATGGGCTATGGCTACACCTTC
TRBV25-1	.	.	TRBJ1-2	CASSAINPFRGGYTF	TGTGCCAGCAGTGCCATCAACCCATTCAGGGGTGGCTACACCTTC
TRBV5-1	.	.	TRBJ2-1	CASSLGQGSYNEQFF	TGCGCCAGCAGCTTAGGCCAGGGGTCCTACAATGAGCAGTTCTTC
TRBV28	.	.	TRBJ1-6	CASSDTRNSPLHF	TGTGCCAGCTCAGATACTAGGAATTCACCCCTCCACTTT
TRBV7-6	TRBD1	.	TRBJ2-2	CASSYGQGAGELFF	TGTGCCAGCAGCTACGGACAGGGGGCCGGGGAGCTGTTTTTT
TRBV5-1	TRBD1	.	TRBJ1-5	CASSQTGGAGQPQHF	TGCGCCAGCAGCCAAACAGGGGGCGCCGGTCAGCCCCAGCATTTT
TRBV9	.	.	TRBJ2-7	CASSGRDTSYEQYF	TGTGCCAGCAGCGGCCGGGACACCTCCTACGAGCAGTACTTC
TRBV2	.	.	TRBJ1-5	CASSVVPYSNQPQHF	TGTGCCAGCAGTGTGGTACCGTATAGCAATCAGCCCCAGCATTTT
TRBV5-1	.	.	TRBJ2-2	CASSPLVGTGELFF	TGCGCCAGCAGCCCTCTAGTTGGTACCGGGGAGCTGTTTTTT
TRBV7-2	.	.	TRBJ2-3	CASSYSRGVSTDTQYF	TGTGCCAGCAGCTATAGTAGGGGGGTCAGCACAGATACGCAGTATTTT
TRBV7-3	.	.	TRBJ2-1	CASSFRALGAGDNEQFF	TGTGCCAGCAGCTTCAGGGCCCTGGGGGCAGGAGACAATGAGCAGTTCTTC
TRBV5-5	.	few	TRBJ1-2	CASDSNYGYTF	TGTGCCAGTGACAGTAACTATGGCTACACCTTC
TRBV6-1	TRBD2	.	TRBJ2-1	CASSGLAGGPYNEQFF	TGTGCCAGCAGTGGACTAGCGGGGGGCCCCTACAATGAGCAGTTCTTC
TRBV5-1	.	.	TRBJ1-6	CASSFGLWAGEYNSPLHF	TGCGCCAGCAGCTTTGGCCTCTGGGCAGGGGAGTATAATTCACCCCTCCACTTT
TRBV18	.	.	TRBJ2-2	CASSPTQGNTGELFF	TGTGCCAGCTCACCAACCCAGGGTAACACCGGGGAGCTGTTTTTT
TRBV11-2	.	.	TRBJ1-2	CATFGVGVRANHLYGYTF	TGTGCCACATTTGGGGTGGGGGTCCGGGCGAACCACCTCTATGGCTACACCTTC
TRBV12-5	.	.	TRBJ2-7	CASGLVLSRAAIAYEQYF	TGTGCTAGTGGTTTGGTACTATCACGAGCAGCCATAGCCTACGAGCAGTACTTC
TRBV7-8	.	once	TRBJ1-1	CASSLAAFISNTEAFF	TGTGCCAGCAGCTTAGCGGCGTTTATTTCGAACACTGAAGCTTTCTTT
TRBV19	.	once	TRBJ1-6	CASSSGGSDNSPLHF	TGTGCCAGTAGTAGCGGGGGATCTGATAATTCACCCCTCCACTTT
TRBV7-2	.	.	TRBJ2-7	CASSLDHEQYF	TGTGCCAGCAGCTTAGACCACGAGCAGTACTTC
TRBV5-8	TRBD1	once	TRBJ1-2	CASSPTGGPGYTF	TGTGCCAGCAGCCCCACAGGGGGTCCTGGCTACACCTTC
TRBV11-2	.	.	TRBJ2-1	CASSLEYRGMEQFF	TGTGCCAGCAGCTTAGAATATCGGGGAATGGAGCAGTTCTTC
TRBV5-1	TRBD2	.	TRBJ2-1	CASSLIAGQNNEQFF	TGCGCCAGCAGCTTGATAGCGGGGCAAAACAATGAGCAGTTCTTC
TRBV2	TRBD2	few	TRBJ2-5	CASMRASGGAETQYF	TGTGCCAGTATGAGGGCTAGCGGGGGGGCCGAGACCCAGTACTTC
TRBV29-1	TRBD1	.	TRBJ1-2	CSVDQGAGYTF	TGCAGCGTTGACCAGGGGGCTGGCTACACCTTC
TRBV5-1	.	.	TRBJ2-2	CASSPMGATGELFF	TGCGCCAGCAGCCCGATGGGGGCAACCGGGGAGCTGTTTTTT
TRBV5-6	.	.	TRBJ2-3	CASSLGWDGADTQYF	TGTGCCAGCAGCCTGGGGTGGGACGGTGCAGATACGCAGTATTTT
TRBV18	TRBD1	.	TRBJ1-4	CASSPSTGVNEKLFF	TGTGCCAGCTCACCATCAACAGGGGTTAATGAAAAACTGTTTTTT
TRBV7-8	.	.	TRBJ2-5	CASSLTPGPLQETQYF	TGTGCCAGCAGCCTCACCCCGGGACCCCTCCAAGAGACCCAGTACTTC
TRBV6-5	TRBD1	.	TRBJ1-2	CASSSLDRSFYGYTF	TGTGCCAGCAGTTCCTTGGACAGGAGCTTCTATGGCTACACCTTC
TRBV6-1	.	.	TRBJ2-1	CASTPNTGNNEQFF	TGTGCCAGCACCCCTAACACGGGGAACAATGAGCAGTTCTTC
TRBV7-7	.	.	TRBJ2-7	CASSLGGKGFYEQYF	TGTGCCAGCAGCTTAGGAGGGAAGGGCTTCTACGAGCAGTACTTC
TRBV4-1	.	.	TRBJ1-2	CASSQDLGRRGGYTF	TGCGCCAGCAGCCAAGATCTGGGCCGGAGGGGTGGCTACACCTTC
TRBV11-1	.	.	TRBJ1-5	CASSRAGGSNQPQHF	TGTGCCAGCAGCAGGGCGGGCGGCAGCAATCAGCCCCAGCATTTT
TRBV7-2	TRBD2	.	TRBJ2-1	CASSLRGGADNEQFF	TGTGCCAGCAGCTTGCGCGGGGGGGCCGACAATGAGCAGTTCTTC
TRBV6-5	.	.	TRBJ2-4	CASRPPQAKKNIQYF	TGTGCCAGCAGACCCCCCCAGGCTAAGAAAAACATTCAGTACTTC
TRBV6-1	.	.	TRBJ2-3	CASSVDSVGADTQYF	TGTGCCAGCAGTGTAGACTCAGTGGGGGCAGATACGCAGTATTTT
TRBV14	.	once	TRBJ2-5	CASSQDGEDGTQYF	TGTGCCAGCAGCCAAGACGGTGAAGACGGGACCCAGTACTTC
TRBV7-2	TRBD2	.	TRBJ2-7	CASSSSGGALWTYEQYF	TGTGCCAGCAGCTCTAGCGGGGGGGCCTTATGGACCTACGAGCAGTACTTC
TRBV9	TRBD1	.	TRBJ2-7	CASSQRTGSGEQYF	TGTGCCAGCAGCCAGAGGACAGGGAGTGGCGAGCAGTACTTC
TRBV7-2	.	.	TRBJ1-4	CASSHPQTNREKLFF	TGTGCCAGCAGCCACCCACAGACAAATCGGGAAAAACTGTTTTTT
TRBV6-4	.	once	TRBJ1-1	CASSDKGVRNPTEAFF	TGTGCCAGCAGTGACAAAGGGGTAAGGAACCCCACTGAAGCTTTCTTT
TRBV5-6	.	.	TRBJ1-6	CASSLGREMMNSPLHF	TGTGCCAGCAGCTTGGGCAGGGAGATGATGAATTCACCCCTCCACTTT
TRBV19	.	.	TRBJ1-2	CASSEAGTGYGYTF	TGTGCCAGTAGTGAGGCGGGGACGGGGTATGGCTACACCTTC